The 29 T cell receptor beta chains below were found in one sample sequenced in a study of blood T cell repertoires in COVID-19. Here immunoSEQ multiplex PCR was the method, and the copy in TCRdb shows in-frame clones only, minus some. The sample contains about 56,000 clones, 84% of which appear only once. The sample was peripheral blood. These receptors came from a woman of 80 years or more with acute or convalescent COVID-19.

The V and J genes are TRBV6-6 and TRBJ1-5; D remains ambiguous. The CDR3 is 12 amino acids. The V end lost 4 bases, the J end lost 7 bases, and 8 bases lay between the germline ends. Germline V gene lookup returns CDR1 MNHNY and CDR2 SVGAGI (reference sequence). CDR3 nucleotides: TGTGCCAGCAGTTTCCGGGGACAGCCCCAGCATTTT. Its protein is CASSFRGQPQHF.

V is TRBV19 and J is TRBJ1-2; the D gene is possibly TRBD1 (5 bases). Germline V gene lookup returns CDR1 LNHDA and CDR2 SQIVND (reference sequence). V lost 7 bases and J 4 bases, leaving 16 bases between the germline ends. CDR3 length equals 14 residues. The CDR3 is CASISPGLSYGYTF. The CDR3 region has the DNA TGTGCCAGTATCAGTCCAGGGCTGTCCTATGGCTACACCTTC.

The chain carries TRBV21-1 and TRBJ2-7; the D call of TRBD2 is as the table states it, not checked on the DNA. TRBV21-1 is an annotated pseudogene. The CDR3 has 15 residues. The CDR3 sequence is CASSEHTGSSYEQYF. The CDR3 bases are TGTGCCAGCAGCGAACATACTGGGAGCTCCTACGAGCAGTACTTC.

The rearrangement links TRBV30 to TRBJ1-1; a weak D match, TRBD1 (6 bases). The CDR3 is made up of 14 amino acids. Trimming stripped 7 bases from V and 0 bases from J, with 15 bases between. Germline CDR1 is GTSNPN and CDR2 is SVGIG (reference sequence). CDR3 protein: CALQGKLMNTEAFF. The CDR3 region has the DNA TGTGCCTTACAGGGTAAACTTATGAACACTGAAGCTTTCTTT.

The chain couples TRBV11-2 to TRBJ1-4, with D possibly TRBD1 on 6 matching bases. V gave up 2 bases and J gave up 7 bases, with 14 bases separating them. Germline V lookup: CDR1 SGHAT, CDR2 FQNNGV. The CDR3 consists of 15 residues. In DNA, the CDR3 is TGTGCCAGCAGCTTAATGGGGGGGGCGGTTGAAAAACTGTTTTTT. This codes for CASSLMGGAVEKLFF.

This clone was observed a handful of times. This rearrangement joins TRBV19 to TRBJ1-2; D possibly corresponds to TRBD1 (5 bases). CDR3 size: 13 residues. V was shortened by 1 base and J by 5 bases, with 8 bases between the two germline ends. Germline assignment: CDR1 LNHDA and CDR2 SQIVND (reference sequence). The CDR3 DNA sequence: TGTGCCAGTAGTATAGCGACAGCTTATGGCTACACCTTC. It encodes CASSIATAYGYTF.

The chain carries TRBV6-4 and TRBJ2-7, with 8 bases identical to TRBD2. J lost 4 bases, V lost 4 bases, and 6 bases had no gene match. Germline-derived CDR1 and CDR2 are MRHNA and SNTAGT. This CDR3 is 14 amino acids long. The CDR3 here is CASSAMAGGYEQYF. CDR3 nucleotides: TGTGCCAGCAGTGCAATGGCGGGGGGTTACGAGCAGTACTTC.

This rearrangement joins TRBV12-3 or TRBV12-4 to TRBJ1-5; TRBD1 might be the D (5 bases). Deletions cut 6 bases from V and 6 bases from J, with 12 bases between. The CDR3 totals 13 residues. The DNA of the CDR3 is TGTGCCAGCAGGTCAGGGAAGGGTCAGCCCCAGCATTTT. Translating gives CASRSGKGQPQHF.

V usage is TRBV3-1 (or the pseudogene TRBV3-2) and J usage is TRBJ1-2, with unresolved D. The V gene lost 1 base and the J gene lost 1 base, with 4 bases spanning the gap. The CDR3 is 13 amino acids. The V gene's germline CDR1 is LGHDT and CDR2 YNNKEL (reference sequence). The DNA of the CDR3 is TGTGCCAGCAGCCAAGCAGATAACTATGGCTACACCTTC. Translated, it gives CASSQADNYGYTF.

The chain employs TRBV7-2 and TRBJ1-6, with 10 positions matching TRBD1. With 1 base clipped from V and 9 bases from J, the junction kept 3 bases outside the gene matches. CDR3 length: 15 residues. The germline CDR1 and CDR2 sequences are SGHTA and FQGNSA. The CDR3 reads CASSLGDRGPSPLHF. The CDR3 nucleotides read TGTGCCAGCAGCTTAGGTGACAGGGGGCCTTCACCCCTCCACTTT.

The chain is built from TRBV2 and TRBJ1-1; perhaps TRBD1 as D (5 bases). The germline V and J ends were trimmed by 6 bases and 1 base, with 12 bases remaining between them. This CDR3 is built from 14 residues. CDR1 is SNHLY, CDR2 FYNNEI, per germline. The CDR3 region is CASSSRVQNTEAFF. CDR3 sequence (DNA): TGTGCCAGCAGCAGCAGGGTTCAGAACACTGAAGCTTTCTTT.

J is TRBJ2-3 and V is TRBV5-1; D not resolved. Germline V gene data show CDR1 as SGHRS and CDR2 as YFSETQ. Trimming shortened V by 0 bases and J by 5 bases, and 16 bases separated the two germline ends. This CDR3 spans 16 amino acids. The DNA of the CDR3 is TGCGCCAGCAGCTTGGGGTGGGTAGAGGTCAGAGATACGCAGTATTTT. This encodes CASSLGWVEVRDTQYF. The whole variable domain, filled in from reference TRBV5-1 and TRBJ2-3, reads KAGVTQTPRYLIKTRGQQVTLSCSPISGHRSVSWYQQTPGQGLQFLFEYFSETQRNKGNFPGRFSGRQFSNSRSEMNVSTLELGDSALYLCASSLGWVEVRDTQYFGPGTRLTVL.

This chain links TRBV10-3 with TRBJ2-1; TRBD1 aligns across 10 bases. CDR1 and CDR2 from the germline V gene are ENHRY and SYGVKD. The CDR3 is 15 amino acids. V dropped 6 bases and J dropped 6; count of bases not matched to a gene: 8. CDR3 loop: CAISGDRGLVNEQFF. For the CDR3, the DNA is TGTGCCATCAGCGGGGACAGGGGTTTGGTCAATGAGCAGTTCTTC.

CDR3: CATLYRGVLNTEAFF. CDR3 DNA: TGTGCCACCTTATACAGGGGCGTTTTGAACACTGAAGCTTTCTTT. The chain links TRBV5-8 to TRBJ1-1, with 7 nucleotides matching TRBD1. CDR1 SGHTS and CDR2 YDEGEE come from the germline V gene. The CDR3 contains 15 residues. V lost 9 bases to trimming and J lost 0 bases; unmatched junction nucleotides: 11.

V gene TRBV3-1 (or the pseudogene TRBV3-2) combines with J gene TRBJ1-6; 7 nucleotides align to TRBD1. Germline V gives CDR1 LGHDT, CDR2 YNNKEL (reference sequence). This CDR3 is built from 16 residues. V was pared by 3 bases and J by 7 bases, with 9 bases of the junction left unmatched. CDR3 region: CASSHGTAGGNSPLHF. For the CDR3, the DNA is TGTGCCAGCAGCCATGGGACAGCCGGTGGGAATTCACCCCTCCACTTT.

This clone was found a few times. The rearrangement joins TRBV6-5 to TRBJ2-1; 7 bases agree with TRBD2. CDR1 is MNHEY and CDR2 is SVGAGI in the germline V gene. The CDR3 runs 16 residues. V trimming: 0 bases; J trimming: 4 bases; junction bases outside the gene matches: 6. This chain's CDR3 is CASSYSIGEGYNEQFF. The CDR3 DNA follows: TGTGCCAGCAGTTACTCGATTGGGGAGGGATACAATGAGCAGTTCTTC.

This chain uses TRBV15 with TRBJ2-3; 10 bases line up with TRBD2. CDR1 and CDR2 (germline): LNHNV, YYDKDF (reference sequence). Trimming at V came to 1 base and at J to 2 bases, leaving 6 bases not matched to a gene. The CDR3 sequence is 17 residues long. CDR3 DNA: TGTGCCACCAGCAGAGGCGTAGCGGGGGGTTTCACAGATACGCAGTATTTT. It is translated as CATSRGVAGGFTDTQYF. Full variable domain (remainder filled in from reference TRBV15 and TRBJ2-3): DAMVIQNPRYQVTQFGKPVTLSCSQTLNHNVMYWYQQKSSQAPKLLFHYYDKDFNNEADTPDNFQSRRPNTSFCFLDIRSPGLGDTAMYLCATSRGVAGGFTDTQYFGPGTRLTVL.

The CDR3 region is CAISESMRVTLPQPQHF. The CDR3 DNA follows: TGTGCCATCAGTGAGTCGATGAGGGTTACCCTTCCTCAGCCCCAGCATTTT. The V call is TRBV10-3, the J call TRBJ1-5; D not resolved. This CDR3 has 17 amino acids. CDR1 and CDR2 from the germline V gene are ENHRY and SYGVKD. With 0 bases removed from V and 6 bases from J, the gap between germline ends came to 18 bases.

This chain uses TRBV9 with TRBJ2-3; 8 nucleotides line up with TRBD2. CDR3 length: 15 residues. With V trimmed by 2 bases and J by 5 bases, 7 bases remained unmatched. Germline CDR1 SGDLS, CDR2 YYNGEE. Written as DNA, the CDR3 is TGTGCCAGCAGCGTCACCACGCGGGGGGAAGATACGCAGTATTTT. It yields the protein CASSVTTRGEDTQYF.

This chain uses TRBV6-5 with TRBJ1-1, with 8 positions matching TRBD1. The CDR3 length is 15 residues. Germline V gene data show CDR1 as MNHEY and CDR2 as SVGAGI. V gave up 7 bases and J gave up 4 bases; unmatched junction bases: 11. The CDR3 protein is CASTRDPTGATEAFF. CDR3 nucleotides: TGTGCCAGCACTAGGGACCCGACAGGGGCCACTGAAGCTTTCTTT.

This chain joins TRBV7-2 and TRBJ1-2; TRBD1 is a possible D gene (5 bases). There are 12 residues in the CDR3. Germline-derived CDR1 and CDR2 are SGHTA and FQGNSA. Trimming took 5 bases from V and 7 from J, leaving 11 bases between them. The DNA for the CDR3 is TGTGCCAGCAGCCCCCGCCAGGGTGGCTACACCTTC. Translated, it gives CASSPRQGGYTF.

The J gene is TRBJ2-5, the V gene TRBV19, with 11 bases identical to TRBD1. The CDR3 is 15 amino acids. Germline V lookup: CDR1 LNHDA, CDR2 SQIVND (reference sequence). Losses at the gene ends were 4 bases for V and 5 bases for J; bases not matched to a gene: 6. The CDR3 region has the DNA TGTGCCAGTAGTACCACGGGGGACAGGGGGGAGACCCAGTACTTC. Translating gives CASSTTGDRGETQYF.

This clone was counted a few times. The chain uses TRBV4-1 and TRBJ2-5; D perhaps matches TRBD2 (5 bases). The CDR3 length is 15 residues. The V and J ends lost 4 bases and 1 base respectively, with 13 bases between them. CDR1 MGHRA and CDR2 YSYEKL come from the germline V gene. This chain's CDR3 is CASSRVGSPQETQYF. DNA of the CDR3: TGCGCCAGCAGCCGCGTAGGGAGCCCCCAAGAGACCCAGTACTTC.

J is TRBJ2-1 and V is TRBV12-3 or TRBV12-4; D is ambiguous. V dropped 3 bases and J dropped 6 bases, with 3 bases sitting between them. The CDR3 contains 11 residues. The CDR3 loop is CASSLRNEQFF. The CDR3 DNA is TGTGCCAGCAGTTTGCGCAATGAGCAGTTCTTC.

This chain uses TRBV7-2 with TRBJ1-1, with D perhaps matching TRBD1 (6 bases). CDR3 length: 14 amino acids. Trimming pared 1 base from V and 6 bases from J, leaving 12 bases between. The germline V gene encodes CDR1 SGHTA and CDR2 FQGNSA. This chain's CDR3 is CASSLVRGGSEAFF. The CDR3 DNA is TGTGCCAGCAGCTTAGTACGAGGGGGTTCTGAAGCTTTCTTT.

The chain links TRBV9 to TRBJ2-2; D uncertain. Trimming pared 0 bases from V and 4 bases from J, leaving 4 bases between. The CDR3 is 13 amino acids. Germline lookup yields CDR1 SGDLS and CDR2 YYNGEE. The CDR3 loop is CASSVVSTGELFF. Written as DNA, the CDR3 is TGTGCCAGCAGCGTAGTTAGCACCGGGGAGCTGTTTTTT.

The CDR3 loop is CASSQGKGVYEQYF. CDR3 nucleotides: TGTGCCAGCAGCCAAGGGAAAGGGGTCTACGAGCAGTACTTC. The rearrangement joins TRBV14 to TRBJ2-7, with D possibly TRBD1 on 5 matching bases. V was cut by 1 base and J by 3 bases, with 10 bases left in between. Per germline, CDR1 SGHDN and CDR2 FVKESK. The CDR3 has 14 residues.

As DNA, the CDR3 is TGTGCCAGCTCACGATCCAGCGAGCCCTACACTGAAGCTTTCTTT. Protein sequence: CASSRSSEPYTEAFF. The chain links TRBV18 to TRBJ1-1; D is unclear. The CDR3 spans 15 residues. V shed 4 bases and J shed 3 bases, with 15 bases lying between them. CDR1 and CDR2 from the germline V gene are KGHSH and LQKENI.

This rearrangement joins TRBV28 to TRBJ1-2; 8 bases line up with TRBD1. CDR1 MDHEN and CDR2 SYDVKM come from the germline V gene. This CDR3 comprises 14 residues. The V segment lost 2 bases and the J segment 8 bases; nucleotides outside the gene matches: 7. The CDR3: CASSLGQGSQGYTF. The CDR3 DNA is TGTGCCAGCAGTTTAGGACAGGGAAGTCAAGGCTACACCTTC.